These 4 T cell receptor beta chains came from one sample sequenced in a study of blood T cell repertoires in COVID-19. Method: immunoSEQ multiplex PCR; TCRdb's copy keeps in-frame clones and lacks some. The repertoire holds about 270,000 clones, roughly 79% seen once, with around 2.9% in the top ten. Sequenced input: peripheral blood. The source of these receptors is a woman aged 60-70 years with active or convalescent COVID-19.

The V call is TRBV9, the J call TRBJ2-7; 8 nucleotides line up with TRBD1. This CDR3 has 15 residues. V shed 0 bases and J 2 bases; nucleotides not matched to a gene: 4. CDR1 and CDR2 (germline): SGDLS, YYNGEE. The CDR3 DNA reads TGTGCCAGCAGCGTAGCCGGGACAGGCACCTACGAGCAGTACTTC. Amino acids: CASSVAGTGTYEQYF.

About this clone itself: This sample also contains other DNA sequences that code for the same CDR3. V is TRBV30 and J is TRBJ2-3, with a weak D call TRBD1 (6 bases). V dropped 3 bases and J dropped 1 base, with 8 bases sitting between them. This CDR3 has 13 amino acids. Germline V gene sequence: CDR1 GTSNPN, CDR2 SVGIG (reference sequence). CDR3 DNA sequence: TGTGCCTGGAGGGACAGAGGCACAGATACGCAGTATTTT. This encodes CAWRDRGTDTQYF.

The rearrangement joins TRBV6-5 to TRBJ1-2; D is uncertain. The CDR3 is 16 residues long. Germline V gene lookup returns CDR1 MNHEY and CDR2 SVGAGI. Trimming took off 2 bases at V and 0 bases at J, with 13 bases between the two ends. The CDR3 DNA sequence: TGTGCCAGCAGTTACGAGGGTCCTTATTCTAACTATGGCTACACCTTC. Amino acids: CASSYEGPYSNYGYTF.

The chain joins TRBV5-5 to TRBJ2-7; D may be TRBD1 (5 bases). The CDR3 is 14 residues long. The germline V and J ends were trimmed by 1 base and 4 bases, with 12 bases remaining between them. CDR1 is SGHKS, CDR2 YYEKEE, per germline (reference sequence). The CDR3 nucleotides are TGTGCCAGCAGCTTGAAGGGGCCCCCTTACGAGCAGTACTTC. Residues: CASSLKGPPYEQYF.